These T cell receptor beta chains were read from a single sample in a study of T-cell reconstitution after alpha-beta-depleted transplantation in children. TCRdb re-called the PCR reads through MiXCR, storing one row per CDR3 protein. The sample lists around 440,000 distinct CDR3 sequences; about 10% were seen once. This sample comprised PBMCs, obtained before TCRalphabeta/CD19-depleted stem cell transplant. These receptors originate from a child aged 2-15 years with inherited bone marrow failure, due to receive a stem cell transplant. The CDR3 runs from the conserved cysteine through the conserved F or W. D genes are given only for firm matches. Some rows mark clone size as missing; the rest say once, few, many or name a class of expanded clone.

size,J,D,V,CDR3,DNA
many,TRBJ2-7,TRBD2,TRBV20-1,CSARETRAGGAYEQYF,TGCAGTGCTAGAGAAACGAGAGCGGGAGGGGCCTACGAGCAGTACTTC
many,TRBJ1-2,-,TRBV20-1,CSAQYGVLYGYTF,TGCAGTGCTCAGTACGGGGTCCTTTATGGCTACACCTTC
many,TRBJ1-1,-,TRBV28,CASRTTNTEAFF,TGTGCCAGCAGGACAACCAACACTGAAGCTTTCTTT
few,TRBJ1-2,-,TRBV6-1,CASRAGTGPLGGYTF,TGTGCCAGCAGAGCAGGGACGGGGCCTCTTGGTGGCTACACCTTC
many,TRBJ1-1,-,TRBV7-9,CASSYNQGVTEAFF,TGTGCCAGCAGCTACAATCAGGGTGTCACTGAAGCTTTCTTT
many,TRBJ2-7,-,TRBV6-5,CARGLDEQYF,TGTGCCAGGGGGCTAGATGAGCAGTACTTC
many,TRBJ2-2,TRBD1,TRBV4-1,CASSPNRNRGPNDGEFAGELFF,TGCGCCAGCAGCCCCAACAGAAACAGGGGACCCAACGATGGAGAATTCGCCGGGGAGCTGTTTTTT
many,TRBJ2-5,-,TRBV5-1,CASSSDLLYQETQYF,TGCGCCAGCAGTTCCGACCTCCTGTACCAAGAGACCCAGTACTTC
few,TRBJ2-7,TRBD2,TRBV20-1,CSARDPTGSAGGRRYEQYF,TGCAGTGCTAGAGATCCGACAGGGTCGGCGGGAGGGCGGCGGTACGAGCAGTACTTC
-,TRBJ2-4,TRBD1,TRBV30,CAWSVWTGGGKNIQYF,TGTGCCTGGAGTGTATGGACAGGGGGCGGCAAAAACATTCAGTACTTC
-,TRBJ2-2,TRBD1,TRBV30,CAWSRGQGDYWELFF,TGTGCCTGGAGTAGGGGACAGGGCGATTACTGGGAGCTGTTTTTT
-,TRBJ2-5,-,TRBV27,CASSSFFRVPQETQYF,TGTGCCAGCAGCTCTTTCTTTAGGGTTCCCCAAGAGACCCAGTACTTC
many,TRBJ2-7,-,TRBV4-3,CASSQDDGDYEQYF,TGCGCCAGCAGCCAAGATGATGGGGATTACGAGCAGTACTTC
few,TRBJ2-5,-,TRBV6-5,CASSYSRPTVETQYF,TGTGCCAGCAGTTACTCGAGGCCTACTGTTGAGACCCAGTACTTC
many,TRBJ2-7,-,TRBV28,CASVEGTRDEQYF,TGTGCCAGCGTTGAGGGTACCAGGGACGAGCAGTACTTC